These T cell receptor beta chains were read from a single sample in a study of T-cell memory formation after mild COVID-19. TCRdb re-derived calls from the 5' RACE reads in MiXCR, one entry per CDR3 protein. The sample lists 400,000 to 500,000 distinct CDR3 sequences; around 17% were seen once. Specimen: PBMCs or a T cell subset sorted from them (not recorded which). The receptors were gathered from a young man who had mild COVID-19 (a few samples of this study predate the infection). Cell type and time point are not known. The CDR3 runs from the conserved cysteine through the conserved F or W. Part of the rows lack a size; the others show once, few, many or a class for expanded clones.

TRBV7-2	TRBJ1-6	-	CASSDQGASSPLHF
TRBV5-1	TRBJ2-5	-	CASSQQGGEETQYF
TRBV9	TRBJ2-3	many	CASSVGEVVLNTDTQYF
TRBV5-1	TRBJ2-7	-	CASSFGEGYEQYF
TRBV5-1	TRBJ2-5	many	CASSPDPNTETQYF
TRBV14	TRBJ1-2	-	CASSTAQNYGYTF
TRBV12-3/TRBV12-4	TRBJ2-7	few	CASSPGTDEQYF
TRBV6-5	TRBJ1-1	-	CASHQTVGWAEAFF
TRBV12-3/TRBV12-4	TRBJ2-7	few	CASREGQLSYEQYF
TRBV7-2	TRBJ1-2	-	CASSLATALRIYGYTF
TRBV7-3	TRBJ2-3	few	CASSLSRTDTQYF
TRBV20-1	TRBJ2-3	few	CSAIPRGLGTDTQYF
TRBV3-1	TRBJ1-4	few	CASSDRTGREKLFF
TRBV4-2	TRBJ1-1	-	CASSQEKQGLVTEAFF
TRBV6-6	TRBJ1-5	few	CASSRARNNQPQHF
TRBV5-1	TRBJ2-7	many	CASSGPGTSIHEQYF
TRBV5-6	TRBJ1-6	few	CASSLMVPSSYNSPLHF
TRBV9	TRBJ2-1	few	CASSEGIGVYEQFF